Each of the 17 T cell receptor beta chains below was sequenced from the same sample in a study of OX40 agonist ivuxolimab in advanced cancers. Repertoires were generated with immunoSEQ multiplex PCR, while TCRdb's copy carries only in-frame clones and drops some. Of 65,000 to 100,000 clones listed, roughly 91% were seen once; the top ten hold less than 0.35%. The material sequenced was CD4+ or CD8+ T cells sorted from blood, taken in a trial of the OX40 agonist ivuxolimab. All receptors come from an adult with an advanced solid tumor such as melanoma, head and neck, liver or kidney cancer.

The chain links TRBV4-1 to TRBJ1-1; 12 bases align to TRBD1. Germline lookup yields CDR1 MGHRA and CDR2 YSYEKL. The CDR3 consists of 16 residues. Trimming at V came to 4 bases and at J to 6 bases, leaving 9 bases not matched to a gene. The DNA for the CDR3 is TGCGCCAGCAGCCGAGCCAGTAGGGACAGGGGGCCTGAAGCTTTCTTT. Protein sequence: CASSRASRDRGPEAFF.

The genes are TRBV14 and TRBJ2-3, with 10 bases fitting TRBD1. V was clipped by 4 bases and J by 2 bases; unmatched bases: 9. Per the germline V gene, CDR1 is SGHDN and CDR2 is FVKESK. There are 17 residues in the CDR3. The CDR3 region has the DNA TGTGCCAGCAGCCCAACCTGGGACAGGGGAATCACAGATACGCAGTATTTT. The encoded protein is CASSPTWDRGITDTQYF.

This chain uses TRBV5-4 with TRBJ2-1, with 10 bases identical to TRBD2. Germline V CDR1 and CDR2: SGHNT, YYREEE (reference sequence). V was pared by 3 bases and J by 0 bases, with 6 bases of the junction left unmatched. This CDR3 has 17 amino acids. The CDR3 loop reads CASSYPAGGLSYNEQFF. The CDR3 bases are TGTGCCAGCAGCTACCCAGCGGGGGGGCTCTCCTACAATGAGCAGTTCTTC.

This chain connects TRBV6-1 to TRBJ2-4; D possibly uses TRBD1 or TRBD2 (6 bases each). Germline-derived CDR1 and CDR2 are MNHNS and SASEGT. This CDR3 spans 15 amino acids. V lost 1 base to trimming and J lost 8 bases, with 15 bases between them. The CDR3 DNA follows: TGTGCCAGCAGTGAAGAAGGCGGAGGGGGAGACATTCAGTACTTC. Protein sequence: CASSEEGGGGDIQYF.

The sample holds one count of this clone. The chain couples TRBV19 to TRBJ2-3; 13 bases line up with TRBD2. The germline V gene encodes CDR1 LNHDA and CDR2 SQIVND (reference sequence). This CDR3 contains 18 residues. With 6 bases clipped from V and 0 bases from J, the junction kept 9 bases outside the gene matches. This CDR3 is CASRGGLAGAISTDTQYF. The CDR3 DNA reads as TGTGCCAGTAGGGGAGGACTAGCGGGGGCCATAAGCACAGATACGCAGTATTTT.

The chain has TRBV7-9 and TRBJ2-2, with a tentative D call TRBD2 (5 bases). Germline-derived CDR1 and CDR2 are SEHNR and FQNEAQ (reference sequence). The germline V and J ends were trimmed by 2 bases and 3 bases, with 7 bases remaining between them. The CDR3 totals 14 residues. CDR3 bases: TGTGCCAGCAGCTTAAGCGGAGACACCGGGGAGCTGTTTTTT. Translation gives CASSLSGDTGELFF.

DNA for the CDR3: TGTGCCAGCAGCTTGGAAGGGGTCAGGCAGTTCTTC. It codes for CASSLEGVRQFF. The chain employs TRBV5-4 and TRBJ2-1, with a possible D match to TRBD1 (5 bases). CDR3 length: 12 residues. V was cut by 0 bases and J by 12 bases, with 10 bases left in between. Germline values: CDR1 SGHNT, CDR2 YYREEE (reference sequence).

This rearrangement joins TRBV10-2 to TRBJ2-2, with 10 nucleotides matching TRBD1. Germline CDR1 is WSHSY and CDR2 is SAAADI. V gave up 4 bases and J gave up 0 bases; unmatched junction bases: 11. The CDR3 is 19 residues long. The chain's CDR3 is CASSGSRDRGIANTGELFF. The CDR3 DNA sequence: TGCGCCAGCAGTGGTAGCCGGGACAGGGGAATCGCGAACACCGGGGAGCTGTTTTTT.

The gene calls are TRBV6-6 and TRBJ1-1; D not certain. Trimming took off 6 bases at V and 5 bases at J, with 16 bases between the two ends. This CDR3 comprises 14 residues. Germline V gene lookup returns CDR1 MNHNY and CDR2 SVGAGI (reference sequence). The CDR3 DNA is TGTGCCAGCAGCATCTCCTCAGGCATAACTGAAGCTTTCTTT. It encodes CASSISSGITEAFF.

This clone was observed a single time. V usage is TRBV19 and J usage is TRBJ1-2; a possible D gene is TRBD1 (5 bases). This CDR3 comprises 14 residues. CDR1 and CDR2 (germline): LNHDA, SQIVND (reference sequence). The V gene lost 1 base and the J gene lost 2 bases, with 8 bases spanning the gap. The DNA for the CDR3 is TGTGCCAGTAGTATAGGGAGACAGAACTATGGCTACACCTTC. Protein: CASSIGRQNYGYTF.

This clone was detected only a few times. This chain links TRBV6-6 with TRBJ1-3, with D hard to call. The germline V gene has CDR1 MNHNY and CDR2 SVGAGI (reference sequence). This CDR3 comprises 11 residues. Trimming left V 5 bases short and J 6 bases short, with 5 bases between. The CDR3 DNA reads TGTGCCAGCAGTGGGGAAAACACCATATATTTT. It specifies CASSGENTIYF.

Concerning this clone itself: The identical CDR3 is also encoded by other nucleotide sequences in the sample. The chain combines TRBV5-1 with TRBJ1-2, with TRBD1 matching 10 bases. The CDR3 runs 17 residues. Trimming removed 6 bases from V and 4 bases from J; junction bases left unmatched: 15. Germline V gene sequence: CDR1 SGHRS, CDR2 YFSETQ. CDR3: CASNSLSMTGGLYGYTF. CDR3 coding DNA: TGCGCCAGCAACTCCCTCTCCATGACAGGGGGCCTCTATGGCTACACCTTC.

The J gene is TRBJ1-6, the V gene TRBV28; possible D gene TRBD1, 5 bases. The V gene's germline CDR1 is MDHEN and CDR2 SYDVKM. Trimming cost V 8 bases and J 4 bases, with 9 bases left between them. The CDR3 has 13 residues. CDR3 nucleotide sequence: TGTGCCAGCGCAGGGCCATATAATTCACCCCTCCACTTT. Protein sequence: CASAGPYNSPLHF.

The rearrangement joins TRBV5-1 to TRBJ2-7; 15 positions agree with TRBD2. With V trimmed by 3 bases and J by 6 bases, 7 bases remained unmatched. CDR1 and CDR2 (germline): SGHRS, YFSETQ. The CDR3 covers 16 residues. This CDR3 reads CASSWGTSGGRSEQYV. CDR3 DNA sequence: TGCGCCAGCAGCTGGGGGACTAGCGGGGGGCGTAGCGAGCAGTACGTC.

The chain couples TRBV28 to TRBJ1-1; D gene unclear. From germline, CDR1 is MDHEN and CDR2 SYDVKM. Deletions cut 6 bases from V and 1 base from J, with 9 bases between. CDR3 size: 13 residues. CDR3 coding DNA: TGTGCCAGCAGCGAGGACGGGAACACTGAAGCTTTCTTT. Translating gives CASSEDGNTEAFF.

The CDR3 sequence: CASSPGHDGTGYSYEQYF. Written as DNA, the CDR3 is TGTGCCAGTAGTCCGGGGCATGATGGGACAGGGTACTCCTACGAGCAGTACTTC. The chain couples TRBV19 to TRBJ2-7; 9 bases are a match to TRBD1. In germline, CDR1 is LNHDA, CDR2 SQIVND (reference sequence). The CDR3 runs to 18 residues. V lost 5 bases, J lost 0 bases, and 14 bases stayed unmatched.

The chain has TRBV5-1 and TRBJ2-2; tentative D call: TRBD1 (5 bases). This CDR3 is built from 14 residues. V lost 10 bases and J lost 1, with 14 bases in between. The V gene's germline CDR1 is SGHRS and CDR2 YFSETQ. The CDR3 sequence is CASKLTGNTGELFF. CDR3 nucleotides: TGCGCCTCCAAGTTAACAGGGAACACCGGGGAGCTGTTTTTT.